This entry lists 20 T cell receptor beta chains sequenced from one sample in a study of T-cell memory formation after mild COVID-19. TCRdb recomputed calls from the 5' RACE reads with MiXCR, one row per CDR3 protein. The sample includes 120,000 or so distinct CDR3 sequences, about a sixth of them seen just once. The material sequenced was PBMCs or a T cell subset sorted from them (not recorded which). These receptor sequences come from an adult woman who had mild COVID-19 (a few samples of this study predate the infection). Cell type and time point are not known.

In its sample, this clonotype was seen a few times. V and J are TRBV10-3 and TRBJ2-7; no clear D gene. CDR1 and CDR2 from the germline V gene are ENHRY and SYGVKD. This CDR3 region has 14 residues. Deletions cut 0 bases from V and 3 bases from J, with 9 bases between. This CDR3 reads CAISESYGFYEQYF. CDR3 DNA sequence: TGTGCCATCAGTGAGTCGTACGGTTTCTACGAGCAGTACTTC.

This clonotype was counted between two and nine times. This sequence joins TRBV20-1 and TRBJ1-1; possible D gene TRBD1, 5 bases. Germline V lookup: CDR1 DFQATT, CDR2 SNEGSKA (reference sequence). Trimming removed 1 base at V and 4 bases at J, with 16 bases between. This CDR3 is built from 15 residues. CDR3 sequence (DNA): TGCAGTGCTAGAGGGGGCCCGTCGTTTGTCACTGAAGCTTTCTTT. Its translation: CSARGGPSFVTEAFF.

This clonotype was counted between two and nine times. The rearrangement uses TRBV20-1 and TRBJ1-1; D possibly corresponds to TRBD1 (5 bases). Trimming removed 5 bases from V and 1 base from J, with 11 bases in between. The germline CDR1 and CDR2 sequences are DFQATT and SNEGSKA (reference sequence). CDR3 length equals 13 residues. The CDR3 DNA follows: TGCAGTGCTCCCGCCAGGGCGAACACTGAAGCTTTCTTT. Amino acids: CSAPARANTEAFF.

The CDR3 loop reads CASSQAGTSDLYNEQFF. The CDR3 DNA sequence: TGCGCCAGCAGCCAAGCCGGGACTAGCGACCTCTACAATGAGCAGTTCTTC. The rearrangement uses TRBV4-3 and TRBJ2-1; 10 positions agree with TRBD2. V lost 1 base to trimming and J lost 3 bases; unmatched junction nucleotides: 6. The CDR3 loop spans 17 amino acids. Per germline, CDR1 LGHNA and CDR2 YSLEER.

This clonotype has a handful of counts. V and J are TRBV5-1 and TRBJ2-7; D not certain. The CDR3 length is 14 residues. The V gene's germline CDR1 is SGHRS and CDR2 YFSETQ. V lost 4 bases and J lost 3, with 14 bases in between. The CDR3 reads CASSPAERSYEQYF. The CDR3 region has the DNA TGCGCCAGCAGCCCCGCTGAACGCAGCTACGAGCAGTACTTC. Complete variable domain (other parts from reference TRBV5-1 and TRBJ2-7): KAGVTQTPRYLIKTRGQQVTLSCSPISGHRSVSWYQQTPGQGLQFLFEYFSETQRNKGNFPGRFSGRQFSNSRSEMNVSTLELGDSALYLCASSPAERSYEQYFGPGTRLTVT.

This chain links TRBV7-2 with TRBJ2-3, with a tentative D call TRBD1 (6 bases). The CDR3 extends over 13 amino acids. CDR1 and CDR2 (germline): SGHTA, FQGNSA. V was pared by 5 bases and J by 4 bases, with 10 bases between. The DNA of the CDR3 is TGTGCCAGCAGCCGAGGGGGTGCAGATACGCAGTATTTT. Protein: CASSRGGADTQYF. The full variable domain, rest sourced from reference TRBV7-2 and TRBJ2-3, is GAGVSQSPSNKVTEKGKDVELRCDPISGHTALYWYRQSLGQGLEFLIYFQGNSAPDKSGLPSDRFSAERTGGSVSTLTIQRTQQEDSAVYLCASSRGGADTQYFGPGTRLTVL.

This clonotype was counted a single time. The rearrangement joins TRBV25-1 to TRBJ1-2, with 7 bases aligning to TRBD1. V trimming: 4 bases; J trimming: 7 bases; junction bases outside the gene matches: 9. Germline CDR1 and CDR2: MGHDK and SYGVNS. The CDR3 loop spans 14 amino acids. This CDR3 reads CASSAQQGLGGYTF. DNA for the CDR3: TGTGCCAGCAGTGCCCAACAGGGGTTGGGTGGCTACACCTTC.

This clonotype was observed many times. This rearrangement joins TRBV15 to TRBJ2-5, with D perhaps matching TRBD1 or TRBD2 (5 bases each). The length of the CDR3 is 15 residues. V was shortened by 1 base and J by 5 bases, with 14 bases between the two germline ends. Germline assignment: CDR1 LNHNV and CDR2 YYDKDF (reference sequence). CDR3 loop: CATSRVAGWDETQYF. Written as DNA, the CDR3 is TGTGCCACCAGCAGAGTGGCGGGTTGGGACGAGACCCAGTACTTC.

V usage is TRBV12-3 or TRBV12-4 and J usage is TRBJ2-7; unclear D gene. The CDR3 covers 12 residues. Trimming took 3 bases from V and 4 from J, leaving 7 bases between them. The CDR3 region is CASSLYRYEQYF. CDR3 nucleotide sequence: TGTGCCAGCAGTTTGTATCGTTACGAGCAGTACTTC.

This clonotype has ten or more counts. This chain links TRBV28 with TRBJ2-1; TRBD1 aligns across 9 bases. Germline V gives CDR1 MDHEN, CDR2 SYDVKM. This CDR3 is 17 amino acids long. Trimming removed 5 bases from V and 6 bases from J; junction bases left unmatched: 14. The CDR3 spells CASSPWGGDRDSNEQFF. CDR3 DNA sequence: TGTGCCAGCAGTCCCTGGGGGGGGGACAGGGACAGCAATGAGCAGTTCTTC. The full variable domain, with the rest looked up from reference TRBV28 and TRBJ2-1, is DVKVTQSSRYLVKRTGEKVFLECVQDMDHENMFWYRQDPGLGLRLIYFSYDVKMKEKGDIPEGYSVSREKKERFSLILESASTNQTSMYLCASSPWGGDRDSNEQFFGPGTRLTVL.

Ten or more counts support this clonotype. The V call is TRBV27, the J call TRBJ2-5; 7 positions match TRBD2. The CDR3 has 15 amino acids. Germline V gene lookup returns CDR1 MNHEY and CDR2 SMNVEV (reference sequence). Losses at the gene ends were 10 bases for V and 3 bases for J; bases not matched to a gene: 14. CDR3: CATKKVAGLEETQYF. CDR3 DNA: TGTGCCACCAAAAAAGTGGCAGGACTAGAAGAGACCCAGTACTTC.

The chain links TRBV18 to TRBJ1-1; no firm D call. CDR1 is KGHSH and CDR2 is LQKENI in the germline V gene. CDR3 length: 14 residues. The V gene lost 0 bases and the J gene lost 1 base, with 6 bases spanning the gap. CDR3 nucleotides: TGTGCCAGCTCACCACCGTGGGGGAACACTGAAGCTTTCTTT. Amino acid sequence: CASSPPWGNTEAFF.

The V gene is TRBV24-1, the J gene TRBJ1-4; 9 bases map to TRBD1. Germline loops: CDR1 KGHDR, CDR2 SFDVKD. The CDR3 totals 15 residues. V lost 5 bases to trimming and J lost 6 bases; unmatched junction nucleotides: 6. CDR3 loop: CATSAGQGWHEKLFF. CDR3 bases: TGTGCCACCAGTGCCGGACAGGGGTGGCATGAAAAACTGTTTTTT.

This chain connects TRBV5-1 to TRBJ2-5, with a weak D call TRBD1 (5 bases). Per the germline V gene, CDR1 is SGHRS and CDR2 is YFSETQ. The V end lost 3 bases, the J end lost 3 bases, and 12 bases lay between the germline ends. The CDR3 has 14 amino acids. The CDR3 DNA is TGCGCCAGCAGCTGGACGACAGCTAAAGAGACCCAGTACTTC. This gives the protein CASSWTTAKETQYF.

Only a few counts were recorded for this clonotype. The rearrangement links TRBV25-1 to TRBJ2-1; tentatively, D is TRBD2 (6 bases). Germline CDR1 and CDR2: MGHDK and SYGVNS. V shed 3 bases and J shed 2 bases, with 20 bases lying between them. This CDR3 comprises 18 residues. The CDR3 DNA reads as TGTGCCAGCAGTGATCAGATGCCCCAAGGAGGGGCCTACAATGAGCAGTTCTTC. This sequence encodes CASSDQMPQGGAYNEQFF.

This chain's CDR3 is CATSDPSSTGGELFF. CDR3 DNA: TGTGCCACCAGTGATCCCTCTTCGACAGGCGGGGAGCTGTTTTTT. The V and J genes are TRBV24-1 and TRBJ2-2, with D maybe TRBD1 (6 bases). Germline V gene lookup returns CDR1 KGHDR and CDR2 SFDVKD. Trimming took off 3 bases at V and 7 bases at J, with 14 bases between the two ends. The CDR3 extends over 15 amino acids.

V usage is TRBV3-1 and J usage is TRBJ2-1; weak D call: TRBD1 (5 bases). The V end was cut by 1 base, the J end by 8 bases, with 18 bases between. CDR3 size: 16 residues. Germline loops: CDR1 LGHDT, CDR2 YNNKEL (reference sequence). DNA of the CDR3: TGTGCCAGCAGCCAAGTTTGGGGTGTCGAAGGGGATGAGCAGTTCTTC. Encoded protein: CASSQVWGVEGDEQFF.

The V and J genes are TRBV7-9 and TRBJ2-7; unclear D gene. This CDR3 is built from 13 residues. Germline CDR1 is SEHNR and CDR2 is FQNEAQ (reference sequence). Trimming took off 5 bases at V and 7 bases at J, with 15 bases between the two ends. CDR3 nucleotide sequence: TGTGCCAGCAGCAACGCCTTAGTGCCAGAGCAGTACTTC. Residues: CASSNALVPEQYF.

The chain carries TRBV5-1 and TRBJ2-5; maybe TRBD1 (6 bases). The CDR3 has 18 residues. V was pared by 4 bases and J by 5 bases, with 27 bases between. CDR1 is SGHRS, CDR2 YFSETQ, per germline. CDR3 DNA sequence: TGCGCCAGCAGCGAACAGGGTGGTCGGGCCTCATTCGGGGAGACCCAGTACTTC. It specifies CASSEQGGRASFGETQYF.

The chain recombines TRBV7-9 with TRBJ1-5; maybe TRBD1 (5 bases). V was trimmed by 5 bases and J by 4 bases, leaving 21 bases between them. Germline loops: CDR1 SEHNR, CDR2 FQNEAQ (reference sequence). The CDR3 contains 17 residues. The CDR3 DNA is TGTGCCAGCAGCCTTTTTTCCTTCGAGGGGTTAAATCAGCCCCAGCATTTT. It translates to CASSLFSFEGLNQPQHF. Filled out from reference TRBV7-9 and TRBJ1-5, the complete variable domain reads DTGVSQNPRHKITKRGQNVTFRCDPISEHNRLYWYRQTLGQGPEFLTYFQNEAQLEKSRLLSDRFSAERPKGSFSTLEIQRTEQGDSAMYLCASSLFSFEGLNQPQHFGDGTRLSIL.